The 31 T cell receptor beta chains below come from one sample, sequenced in a study of blood T cell repertoires in COVID-19. Produced via immunoSEQ multiplex PCR; TCRdb's table is partial and in-frame only. The sample gives about 200,000 clones, 70% to 90% of which show up once; approximately 11% is in the top ten. Sequenced sample: peripheral blood. The receptor set was obtained from a human donor with active or convalescent COVID-19. The donor label of this sample is uncertain.

In nucleotides, the CDR3 is TGTGCCCAAAAGGGCGGGGCAGATACGCAGTATTTT. Its protein product is CAQKGGADTQYF. The chain uses TRBV30 and TRBJ2-3; TRBD2 is a possible D gene (6 bases). V lost 8 bases, J lost 4 bases, and 13 bases lay in between. Germline-derived CDR1 and CDR2 are GTSNPN and SVGIG (reference sequence). The CDR3 is 12 amino acids.

This sequence joins TRBV5-1 and TRBJ2-5; D might be TRBD2 (6 bases). This CDR3 has 13 residues. The V and J ends lost 3 bases and 3 bases respectively, with 9 bases between them. CDR1 is SGHRS and CDR2 is YFSETQ in the germline V gene. The CDR3 protein is CASSSSSEETQYF. The CDR3 nucleotides are TGCGCCAGCAGCTCCTCTAGCGAAGAGACCCAGTACTTC. Together with reference TRBV5-1 and TRBJ2-5, the CDR3 gives the full variable domain: KAGVTQTPRYLIKTRGQQVTLSCSPISGHRSVSWYQQTPGQGLQFLFEYFSETQRNKGNFPGRFSGRQFSNSRSEMNVSTLELGDSALYLCASSSSSEETQYFGPGTRLLVL.

This chain joins TRBV4-1 and TRBJ1-2, with TRBD1 matching 7 bases. The CDR3 loop spans 18 amino acids. Germline loops: CDR1 MGHRA, CDR2 YSYEKL. After removal of 1 base from V and 5 bases from J, the junction contained 16 bases not matched to a gene. CDR3 protein: CASSQASGRTGFTYGYTF. The DNA for the CDR3 is TGCGCCAGCAGCCAAGCTTCGGGCCGGACAGGCTTCACATATGGCTACACCTTC.

The chain links TRBV7-8 to TRBJ2-3; the D gene is possibly TRBD2 (6 bases). This CDR3 has 16 residues. Per the germline V gene, CDR1 is SGHVS and CDR2 is FQNEAQ. V lost 5 bases, J lost 0 bases, and 15 bases lay in between. CDR3 sequence: CASSHTPSDSTDTQYF. The CDR3 nucleotides read TGTGCCAGCAGCCATACCCCTAGCGATAGCACAGATACGCAGTATTTT.

This clone was observed at least ten times. The chain combines TRBV24-1 with TRBJ1-3; 8 bases are shared with TRBD1. Germline V gene sequence: CDR1 KGHDR, CDR2 SFDVKD. The length of the CDR3 is 14 residues. After removal of 9 bases from V and 2 bases from J, the junction contained 5 bases not matched to a gene. The CDR3 loop is CATQDREAGNTIYF. CDR3 DNA: TGTGCCACCCAGGACAGGGAGGCTGGAAACACCATATATTTT.

As regards this clone: This could be a read error, since a much larger clone is one nucleotide away. The identical CDR3 is also encoded by other nucleotide sequences in the sample. The chain couples TRBV28 to TRBJ2-7, with D perhaps TRBD1 or TRBD2 (6 bases each). There are 14 residues in the CDR3. The germline V gene encodes CDR1 MDHEN and CDR2 SYDVKM. This CDR3 reads CASSLGGLENEQYF. Here the CDR3 DNA reads TGTGCTAGCAGTTTAGGGGGGTTAGAGAACGAGCAGTACTTC.

This clone appeared a single time. The DNA of the CDR3 is TGTGCCAGCAGTTACCCGGGGAGCTACGAGCAGTACTTC. This encodes CASSYPGSYEQYF. V and J are TRBV6-6 and TRBJ2-7, with D perhaps matching TRBD2 (5 bases). Germline CDR1 is MNHNY and CDR2 is SVGAGI (reference sequence). The length of the CDR3 is 13 residues. The germline V and J ends were trimmed by 2 bases and 3 bases, with 8 bases remaining between them.

The rearrangement uses TRBV18 and TRBJ2-7, with D unresolved. V dropped 4 bases and J dropped 3 bases, with 7 bases sitting between them. Germline CDR1 KGHSH, CDR2 LQKENI. The CDR3 extends over 12 amino acids. Here the CDR3 DNA reads TGTGCCAGCTCACTATATAACTACGAGCAGTACTTC. This codes for CASSLYNYEQYF.

The V gene is TRBV15, the J gene TRBJ2-5, with 11 nucleotides matching TRBD2. The CDR3 consists of 17 residues. Germline CDR1 is LNHNV and CDR2 is YYDKDF (reference sequence). With V trimmed by 3 bases and J by 2 bases, 8 bases remained unmatched. The CDR3 loop is CATSRGLTSGEQETQYF. DNA of the CDR3: TGTGCCACCAGCAGGGGGCTGACTAGCGGGGAGCAAGAGACCCAGTACTTC.

The gene calls are TRBV29-1 and TRBJ1-6; D unresolved. CDR1 is SQVTM and CDR2 is ANQGSEA in the germline V gene. V lost 7 bases, J lost 4 bases, and 8 bases lay in between. This CDR3 has 12 residues. In nucleotides, the CDR3 is TGCAGCGCCGGGGAGTATAATTCACCCCTCCACTTT. Translated: CSAGEYNSPLHF.

The V and J genes are TRBV7-9 and TRBJ2-3; 12 bases align to TRBD2. V lost 6 bases to trimming and J lost 0 bases; unmatched junction nucleotides: 10. The CDR3 spans 18 residues. Germline assignment: CDR1 SEHNR and CDR2 FQNEAQ (reference sequence). CDR3 sequence reads: CASRPLAGGFLSTDTQYF. The CDR3 DNA is TGTGCCAGCAGACCACTAGCGGGAGGTTTCTTAAGCACAGATACGCAGTATTTT.

This chain joins TRBV3-1 (or the pseudogene TRBV3-2) and TRBJ2-7; D is undetermined. CDR1 and CDR2 (germline): LGHDT, YNNKEL (reference sequence). V was cut by 7 bases and J by 3 bases, with 10 bases left in between. This CDR3 comprises 12 residues. The CDR3 sequence: CASTPSNYEQYF. In DNA form, the CDR3 reads TGTGCCAGCACCCCCTCTAACTACGAGCAGTACTTC.

The rearrangement links TRBV5-1 to TRBJ2-1, with 10 positions matching TRBD2. The CDR3 consists of 14 residues. From germline, CDR1 is SGHRS and CDR2 YFSETQ. The V and J ends lost 1 base and 9 bases, in that order; junction bases with no gene match: 4. CDR3 nucleotides: TGCGCCAGCAGCTTGCTAGCGGGAGTTGGTGAGCAGTTCTTC. This translates into CASSLLAGVGEQFF.

The V call is TRBV9, the J call TRBJ2-5; the match to TRBD2 covers 9 bases. Germline values: CDR1 SGDLS, CDR2 YYNGEE. The CDR3 spans 16 residues. The V gene end was trimmed by 0 bases and the J gene end by 1 base; junction bases not matched to a gene: 4. In DNA form, the CDR3 reads TGTGCCAGCAGCGTAGATGCGGGGGGGATCCAAGAGACCCAGTACTTC. Translation: CASSVDAGGIQETQYF.

The chain recombines TRBV7-9 with TRBJ2-7; 8 bases are a match to TRBD2. The CDR3 covers 14 residues. Germline V gene lookup returns CDR1 SEHNR and CDR2 FQNEAQ (reference sequence). The J segment lost 2 bases and the V segment lost 2 bases, leaving 2 bases of the junction unmatched. CDR3 loop: CASSLRSGAYEQYF. CDR3 nucleotide sequence: TGTGCCAGCAGCTTACGTAGCGGGGCCTACGAGCAGTACTTC. The full variable domain, completed using reference TRBV7-9 and TRBJ2-7, is DTGVSQNPRHKITKRGQNVTFRCDPISEHNRLYWYRQTLGQGPEFLTYFQNEAQLEKSRLLSDRFSAERPKGSFSTLEIQRTEQGDSAMYLCASSLRSGAYEQYFGPGTRLTVT.

V is TRBV15 and J is TRBJ2-5, with 7 bases matching TRBD2. Germline-derived CDR1 and CDR2 are LNHNV and YYDKDF (reference sequence). The CDR3 runs 14 residues. The J segment lost 3 bases and the V segment lost 8 bases, leaving 9 bases of the junction unmatched. CDR3 nucleotides: TGTGCCACCGCAGACCTGGGGAGGGAAGAGACCCAGTACTTC. Residues: CATADLGREETQYF.

The chain has TRBV2 and TRBJ1-2; no firm D call. Germline V gene sequence: CDR1 SNHLY, CDR2 FYNNEI. V lost 6 bases and J 12 bases, leaving 14 bases between the germline ends. This CDR3 is built from 11 residues. CDR3 sequence reads: CASSTGWSDTF. CDR3 nucleotides: TGTGCCAGCAGCACCGGGTGGTCGGACACCTTC.

This clone occurred a few times. This chain links TRBV29-1 with TRBJ2-2; D is unresolved. CDR1 and CDR2 from the germline V gene are SQVTM and ANQGSEA. The CDR3 is 14 amino acids. V lost 6 bases to trimming and J lost 4 bases, with 15 bases between them. The CDR3, as DNA: TGCAGCGTCATCGGCCATGAGGCCACCGGGGAGCTGTTTTTT. This encodes CSVIGHEATGELFF.

This chain uses TRBV19 with TRBJ1-5; 7 nucleotides match TRBD1. This CDR3 has 14 amino acids. After removal of 5 bases from V and 3 bases from J, the junction contained 4 bases not matched to a gene. Germline values: CDR1 LNHDA, CDR2 SQIVND (reference sequence). This CDR3 reads CASSGDRFNQPQHF. The CDR3 nucleotides are TGTGCCAGTAGTGGGGACAGATTCAATCAGCCCCAGCATTTT.

The rearrangement links TRBV19 to TRBJ1-1, with 8 bases that match TRBD1. Germline V gives CDR1 LNHDA, CDR2 SQIVND (reference sequence). V was pared by 8 bases and J by 2 bases, with 10 bases of the junction left unmatched. The CDR3 contains 15 residues. In DNA, the CDR3 is TGTGCCAGTCATGACAGGGGTGGGACCAACACTGAAGCTTTCTTT. Residues: CASHDRGGTNTEAFF.

This chain uses TRBV7-2 with TRBJ2-1, with TRBD1 as a possible D gene (6 bases). The CDR3 is made up of 15 amino acids. Trimming left V 4 bases short and J 5 bases short, with 15 bases between. Germline-derived CDR1 and CDR2 are SGHTA and FQGNSA. CDR3 residues: CASSSPPGQNNEQFF. In DNA form, the CDR3 reads TGTGCCAGCAGCTCACCTCCCGGACAGAACAATGAGCAGTTCTTC.

The V call is TRBV21-1, the J call TRBJ1-2. TRBV21-1 is classified as a pseudogene. This CDR3 has 13 residues. CDR3 amino acids: CASSNPWGEGYTF. CDR3 DNA sequence: TGTGCCAGCAGCAACCCGTGGGGAGAAGGCTACACCTTC.

The table lists this clone with a few counts. The chain employs TRBV27 and TRBJ1-2; TRBD1 might be the D (6 bases). V was trimmed by 8 bases and J by 6 bases, leaving 22 bases between them. The CDR3 sequence is 15 residues long. Germline V gives CDR1 MNHEY, CDR2 SMNVEV (reference sequence). The CDR3 region is CASGELDRSLNGYTF. The DNA of the CDR3 is TGTGCCAGCGGAGAATTAGACAGGAGCCTAAATGGCTACACCTTC.

This chain connects TRBV5-1 to TRBJ2-6, with D perhaps TRBD2 (5 bases). Trimming left V 2 bases short and J 4 bases short, with 16 bases between. Germline lookup yields CDR1 SGHRS and CDR2 YFSETQ. This CDR3 is 17 amino acids long. Here the CDR3 reads CASSFVGVDRGANVLTF. CDR3 bases: TGCGCCAGCAGCTTTGTGGGAGTCGATCGGGGGGCCAACGTCCTGACTTTC. Based on the CDR3 plus reference TRBV5-1 and TRBJ2-6, the full variable domain is KAGVTQTPRYLIKTRGQQVTLSCSPISGHRSVSWYQQTPGQGLQFLFEYFSETQRNKGNFPGRFSGRQFSNSRSEMNVSTLELGDSALYLCASSFVGVDRGANVLTFGAGSRLTVL.

The CDR3 coding sequence is TGTGCCAGCTCACCACGGGAGGGACTAGCGGCCGGCGGGGAGCTGTTTTTT. Its protein product is CASSPREGLAAGGELFF. V usage is TRBV18 and J usage is TRBJ2-2; 11 bases fit TRBD2. The CDR3 covers 17 residues. V shed 1 base and J 7 bases; nucleotides not matched to a gene: 8. Germline values: CDR1 KGHSH, CDR2 LQKENI.

The chain uses TRBV2 and TRBJ2-5, with a tentative D call TRBD2 (5 bases). This CDR3 region has 13 residues. Germline V gene lookup returns CDR1 SNHLY and CDR2 FYNNEI. With 5 bases removed from V and 5 bases from J, the gap between germline ends came to 12 bases. For the CDR3, the DNA is TGTGCCAGCAGTAACGGGATGGGGGAGACCCAGTACTTC. Encoded protein: CASSNGMGETQYF.

The chain joins TRBV7-9 to TRBJ2-3, with 10 bases that match TRBD2. This CDR3 spans 17 amino acids. The germline gives CDR1 SEHNR, CDR2 FQNEAQ (reference sequence). J lost 1 base, V lost 5 bases, and 9 bases had no gene match. The CDR3 DNA is TGTGCCAGCAGCCCATTTAGAGGGACTAGCGGCACAGATACGCAGTATTTT. Its protein is CASSPFRGTSGTDTQYF.

This clone came up a few times. The chain employs TRBV4-1 and TRBJ1-4; D might be TRBD1 (5 bases). The V and J ends lost 1 base and 1 base respectively, with 10 bases between them. The CDR3 extends over 16 amino acids. In germline, CDR1 is MGHRA, CDR2 YSYEKL. CDR3 region: CASSQVNGGTNEKLFF. DNA of the CDR3: TGCGCCAGCAGCCAAGTAAACGGGGGAACTAATGAAAAACTGTTTTTT.

This chain uses TRBV4-2 with TRBJ1-2, with 8 bases matching TRBD1. The CDR3 is 16 residues long. Germline CDR1 and CDR2: LGHNA and YNFKEQ. J gave up 6 bases and V 0 bases, and 9 bases lay outside the gene matches. The CDR3 DNA reads TGTGCCAGCAGCCAAGATCTCCAGGGGGCCTTGGATGGCTACACCTTC. This codes for CASSQDLQGALDGYTF.

The chain is built from TRBV5-1 and TRBJ1-3; possibly TRBD1 for D (6 bases). The V gene lost 4 bases and the J gene lost 0 bases, with 11 bases spanning the gap. This CDR3 region has 15 residues. Looked up from germline, CDR1 is SGHRS and CDR2 is YFSETQ. The CDR3 spells CASSPQGNSGNTIYF. CDR3 nucleotides: TGCGCCAGCAGCCCTCAGGGGAACTCTGGAAACACCATATATTTT.

This chain connects TRBV11-2 to TRBJ2-3; D might be TRBD2 (6 bases). The CDR3 has 15 residues. Germline loops: CDR1 SGHAT, CDR2 FQNNGV. V lost 1 base and J lost 4, with 12 bases in between. The CDR3, as DNA: TGTGCCAGCAGCTTAGTCTCGGGAGAAGCAGATACGCAGTATTTT. It translates to CASSLVSGEADTQYF.